This T cell receptor delta chain was captured in a study of Vδ1+ human thymocytes. Findings and caveats of the study: Thymic TRG and TRD repertoires appeared highly polyclonal, with Gaussian CDR3 length distributions. Many TRG clonotypes were shared between donors; TRD repertoires were essentially private. Around a fifth of thymic delta-chain sequences were Vdelta2, with few Vdelta3, unlike blood Vdelta1+ controls.

A word on this clone: Its antigen is unknown.

Alphabeta T cells were depleted, then CD3+ Vdelta1+ Vdelta2- thymocytes were FACS-sorted. Sorted Vdelta1+ thymocytes were roughly 97% to 99.6% pure. V lost 2 bases and J lost 2, with 21 bases in between. Germline values: CDR1 TSWWSYY, CDR2 QGS. This CDR3 region has 18 residues. Sequences come from RNA converted to cDNA by reverse transcription. Pooled V-gene forward primers with one constant-region reverse primer generated the CDR3 amplicons by multiplex PCR. TCRdb redid the clone calls on the multiplex PCR reads with CATT. The sample includes 70,000 to 90,000 delta-chain clones, around 35% seen only once; the top ten take more than 0.25%.

The sample was Vdelta1+ gamma-delta thymocytes from the thymus. This sample's subset: FACS-sorted CD3+ TCRalphabeta- TCRVdelta1+ TCRVdelta2- thymocytes. The J gene is TRDJ1, the V gene TRDV1; D possibly corresponds to TRDD3 (5 bases). This TCR was sampled from a boy less than two years old who had congenital heart surgery. CDR3 coding DNA: TGTGCTCTTGGGGAAGGGGTAGATGTGCGGGGGGGTACCGATAAACTCATCTTT. Protein sequence: CALGEGVDVRGGTDKLIF.